This T cell receptor beta chain was captured in a study of blood T cell repertoires in COVID-19. Study-level information: From the United States, Italy and Spain came samples of acute and convalescent COVID-19.

As processed by the authors: Amplification of reference gene primers provided the estimated nucleated cell counts. Generated by immunoSEQ multiplex PCR, the TCRdb table keeps only in-frame clones and is missing some. From that table come the V and J calls and clone size; the DNA was used to work out D and trimming. The table has tens of thousands of clones, more than 70% seen once. Germline V gene data show CDR1 as SGHTA and CDR2 as FQGTGA. J lost 7 bases, V lost 2 bases, and 9 bases had no gene match. This CDR3 is built from 16 residues. This TCR came from a human donor with active COVID-19. The donor label of this sample is uncertain. The chain carries TRBV7-3 and TRBJ2-2; 8 bases map to TRBD1. The sample consisted of peripheral blood. The CDR3 DNA reads TGTGCCAGCAGCTTATTAGGCAGGGGGCGTATCGGGGAGCTGTTTTTT. Amino acids: CASSLLGRGRIGELFF.